In its sample, the clone carrying this T cell receptor (beta chain) was seen a few times. TCRdb re-derived calls from the RT-PCR reads in MiXCR, one entry per CDR3 protein. The repertoire has about 650,000 distinct CDR3 sequences, 14% of them found once; the top ten carry 7.6%. The entry originates in a study of response to subunit inactivated influenza vaccine. Per the germline V gene, CDR1 is MNHNS and CDR2 is SASEGT. This CDR3 has 14 amino acids. The J segment lost 8 bases and the V segment lost 6 bases, leaving 7 bases of the junction unmatched. The TCR comes from a man between 50 and 59 years old who received an inactivated influenza vaccine. The rearrangement links TRBV6-1 to TRBJ1-6, with 7 bases matching TRBD1. This specimen consisted of PBMCs from blood, obtained 14 days before vaccination. The CDR3 here is CASRGGSRDSPLHF. The CDR3 nucleotides are TGTGCCAGCAGAGGGGGCAGTCGTGATTCACCCCTCCACTTT.